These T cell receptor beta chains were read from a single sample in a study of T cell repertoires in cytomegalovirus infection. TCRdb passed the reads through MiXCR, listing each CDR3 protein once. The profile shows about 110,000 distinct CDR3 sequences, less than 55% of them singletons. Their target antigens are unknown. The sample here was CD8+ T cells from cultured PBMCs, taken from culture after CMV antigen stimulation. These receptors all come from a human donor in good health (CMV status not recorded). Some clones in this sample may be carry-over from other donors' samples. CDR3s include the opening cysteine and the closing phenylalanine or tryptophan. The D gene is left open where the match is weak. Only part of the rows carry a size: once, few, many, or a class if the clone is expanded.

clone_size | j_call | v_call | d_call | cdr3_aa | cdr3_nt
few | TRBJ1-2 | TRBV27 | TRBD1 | CASSTGDYGYTF | TGTGCCAGCTCTACAGGGGACTATGGCTACACCTTC
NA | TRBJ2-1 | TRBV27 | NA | CASSLSRGSHNEQFF | TGTGCCAGCAGTTTATCGAGGGGGAGCCACAATGAGCAGTTCTTC
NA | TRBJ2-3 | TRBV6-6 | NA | CASSSLGAQPTDTQYF | TGTGCCAGCAGTTCCCTGGGGGCACAGCCCACAGATACGCAGTATTTT
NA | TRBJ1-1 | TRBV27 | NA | CASSLTQTVNTEAFF | TGTGCCAGCAGTCTCACTCAGACGGTGAACACTGAAGCTTTCTTT
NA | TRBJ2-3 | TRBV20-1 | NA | CSATQSGLMTDTQYF | TGCAGTGCTACCCAATCGGGACTCATGACAGATACGCAGTATTTT
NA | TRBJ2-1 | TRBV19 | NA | CASSIGGEQFF | TGTGCCAGTAGTATTGGGGGTGAGCAGTTCTTC
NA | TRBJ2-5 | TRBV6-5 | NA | CASSQTLTVGETQYF | TGTGCCAGCAGTCAGACCCTGACAGTTGGAGAGACCCAGTACTTC
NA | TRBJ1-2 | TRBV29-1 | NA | CSVEGVQIYGYTF | TGCAGCGTTGAAGGGGTCCAGATCTATGGCTACACCTTC
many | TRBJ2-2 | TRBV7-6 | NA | CASSEHLGGASTGELFF | TGTGCCAGCAGCGAGCACCTGGGGGGCGCGAGCACCGGGGAGCTGTTTTTT
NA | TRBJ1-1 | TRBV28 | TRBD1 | CAIRARGMNTEAFF | TGTGCCATCAGGGCCAGGGGGATGAACACTGAAGCTTTCTTT
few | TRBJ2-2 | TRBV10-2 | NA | CASTHGQTNTGELFF | TGCGCCAGCACTCACGGGCAGACGAACACCGGGGAGCTGTTTTTT
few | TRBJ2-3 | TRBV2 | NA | CASSDWVRLSTDTQYF | TGTGCCAGCAGTGATTGGGTTCGGCTAAGCACAGATACGCAGTATTTT
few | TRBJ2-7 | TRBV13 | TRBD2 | CASSARGGTFYEQYF | TGTGCCAGCAGCGCTCGGGGGGGAACCTTTTACGAGCAGTACTTC
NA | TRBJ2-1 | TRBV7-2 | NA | CASSLVGNGEQFF | TGTGCCAGCAGCTTAGTAGGAAACGGTGAGCAGTTCTTC
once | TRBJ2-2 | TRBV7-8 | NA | CASSWNGGPATGELFF | TGTGCCAGCAGCTGGAACGGGGGGCCAGCCACCGGGGAGCTGTTTTTT
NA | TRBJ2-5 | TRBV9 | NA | CASSASPGAKTQYF | TGTGCCAGCAGCGCTTCTCCGGGGGCAAAGACCCAGTACTTC
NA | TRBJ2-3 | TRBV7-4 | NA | CASSYLTSGDTDTQYF | TGTGCCAGCAGCTACCTGACATCGGGGGATACGGATACGCAGTATTTT
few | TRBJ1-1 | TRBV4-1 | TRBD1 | CASSPIRTGVLEAFF | TGCGCCAGCAGCCCGATCCGGACAGGCGTCCTTGAAGCTTTCTTT
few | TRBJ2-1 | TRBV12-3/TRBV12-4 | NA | CASSLIFGDEQFF | TGTGCCAGCAGTTTAATCTTCGGGGATGAGCAGTTCTTC
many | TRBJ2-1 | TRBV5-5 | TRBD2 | CASSLGLAGVYEQFF | TGTGCCAGCAGCTTGGGGCTAGCGGGGGTCTATGAGCAGTTCTTC
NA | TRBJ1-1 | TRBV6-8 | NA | CASSLLAGQGGNTEAFF | TGTGCCAGCAGTTTATTGGCCGGGCAGGGCGGTAACACTGAAGCTTTCTTT
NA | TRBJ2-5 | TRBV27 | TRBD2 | CASSTPRGSQETQYF | TGTGCCAGCAGTACCCCCCGCGGGAGCCAAGAGACCCAGTACTTC
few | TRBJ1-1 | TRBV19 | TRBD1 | CASSSQTGRNTEAFF | TGTGCCAGTAGTTCCCAGACAGGGCGGAACACTGAAGCTTTCTTT
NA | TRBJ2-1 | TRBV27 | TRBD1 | CASSLLGTGEVNEQFF | TGTGCCAGCAGTTTATTAGGGACAGGGGAGGTCAATGAGCAGTTCTTC
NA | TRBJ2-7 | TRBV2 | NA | CAIMRSGEQYF | TGTGCCATCATGCGGTCTGGGGAGCAGTACTTC
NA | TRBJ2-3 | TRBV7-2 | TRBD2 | CASSLTTSTTDTQYF | TGTGCCAGCAGCTTAACGACTAGCACCACAGATACGCAGTATTTT
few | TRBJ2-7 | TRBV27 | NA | CASSLSSRGEQYF | TGTGCCAGCAGTTTATCGAGTCGCGGCGAGCAGTACTTC
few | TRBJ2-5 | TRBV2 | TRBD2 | CASSPKASGVQETQYF | TGTGCCAGCAGCCCTAAGGCTAGCGGGGTCCAAGAGACCCAGTACTTC
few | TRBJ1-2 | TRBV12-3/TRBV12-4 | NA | CASSPLTGANYGYTF | TGTGCCAGCAGTCCACTGACAGGAGCTAACTATGGCTACACCTTC
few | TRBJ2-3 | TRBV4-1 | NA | CASSQYLVSVTDTQYF | TGCGCCAGCAGCCAATACCTTGTGTCTGTGACAGATACGCAGTATTTT
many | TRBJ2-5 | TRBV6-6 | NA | CASRGETQYF | TGTGCCAGCAGGGGGGAGACCCAGTACTTC
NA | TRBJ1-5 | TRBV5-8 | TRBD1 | CASSGRQGLSNQPQHF | TGTGCCAGCAGCGGACGACAGGGGCTTAGCAATCAGCCCCAGCATTTT
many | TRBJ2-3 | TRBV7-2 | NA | CASSLGRGRTDTQYF | TGTGCCAGCAGCTTAGGCAGGGGCCGCACAGATACGCAGTATTTT
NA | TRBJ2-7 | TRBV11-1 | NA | CASSAPGTWLDKEQYF | TGTGCCAGCAGCGCACCGGGGACCTGGTTGGATAAAGAGCAGTACTTC
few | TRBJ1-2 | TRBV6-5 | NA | CASSYGGGYGYTF | TGTGCCAGCAGTTACGGAGGGGGATATGGCTACACCTTC
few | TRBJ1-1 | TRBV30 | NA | CAYTRDRTEAFF | TGTGCCTATACCAGGGATCGGACTGAAGCTTTCTTT
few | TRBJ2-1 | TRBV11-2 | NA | CASSLGVGEQFF | TGTGCCAGCAGCTTGGGGGTGGGTGAGCAGTTCTTC
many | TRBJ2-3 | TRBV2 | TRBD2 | CASSEEGSGEISDTQYF | TGTGCCAGCAGTGAAGAGGGTAGCGGGGAGATATCAGATACGCAGTATTTT
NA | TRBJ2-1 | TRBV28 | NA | CASSSQGREQFF | TGTGCCAGCAGTTCGCAGGGGAGAGAGCAGTTCTTC
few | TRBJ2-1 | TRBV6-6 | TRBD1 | CASSLRDRVYEQFF | TGTGCCAGCAGCCTCCGGGACAGGGTTTATGAGCAGTTCTTC
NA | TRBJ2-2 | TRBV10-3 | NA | CAISGKGQNTGELFF | TGTGCCATCAGTGGAAAGGGACAGAACACCGGGGAGCTGTTTTTT
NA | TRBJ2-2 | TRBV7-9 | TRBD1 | CASSLPTGYTGELFF | TGTGCCAGCAGCTTACCGACAGGGTACACCGGGGAGCTGTTTTTT
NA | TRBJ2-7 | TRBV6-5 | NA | CASSYSFEQDYEQYF | TGTGCCAGCAGTTACTCTTTTGAGCAGGACTACGAGCAGTACTTC
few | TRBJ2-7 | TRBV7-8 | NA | CASSPAGRARGDEQYF | TGTGCCAGCAGCCCCGCCGGACGAGCCCGAGGGGACGAGCAGTACTTC
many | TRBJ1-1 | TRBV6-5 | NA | CASSYSNGPLVTEAFF | TGTGCCAGCAGTTACTCGAACGGACCCCTGGTCACTGAAGCTTTCTTT
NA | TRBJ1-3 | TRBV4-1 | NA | CASSQVGHSSGNTIYF | TGCGCCAGCAGCCAAGTAGGACACAGCTCTGGAAACACCATATATTTT
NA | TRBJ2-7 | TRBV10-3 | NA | CAISEPEGNPYEQYF | TGTGCCATCAGTGAGCCTGAAGGGAACCCCTACGAGCAGTACTTC
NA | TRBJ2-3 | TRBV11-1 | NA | CASSLPSDTQYF | TGTGCCAGCAGCTTACCTTCAGATACGCAGTATTTT
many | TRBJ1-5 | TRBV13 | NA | CASSLGQGYQPQHF | TGTGCCAGCAGCTTAGGTCAGGGCTATCAGCCCCAGCATTTT
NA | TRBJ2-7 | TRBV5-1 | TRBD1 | CASSLEQGLYEQYF | TGCGCCAGCAGCTTGGAACAGGGGTTGTACGAGCAGTACTTC